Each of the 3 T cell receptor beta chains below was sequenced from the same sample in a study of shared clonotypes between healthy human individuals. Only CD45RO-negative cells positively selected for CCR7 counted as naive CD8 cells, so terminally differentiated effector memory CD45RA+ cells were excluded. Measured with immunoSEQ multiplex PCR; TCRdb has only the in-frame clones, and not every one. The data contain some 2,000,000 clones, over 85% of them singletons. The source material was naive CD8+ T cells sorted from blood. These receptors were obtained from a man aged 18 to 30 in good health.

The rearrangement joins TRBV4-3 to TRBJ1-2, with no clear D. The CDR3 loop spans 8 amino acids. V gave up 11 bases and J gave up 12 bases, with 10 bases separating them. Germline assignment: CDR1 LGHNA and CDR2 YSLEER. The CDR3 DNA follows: TGCGCCTCTTTAGCACACACCTTC. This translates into CASLAHTF.

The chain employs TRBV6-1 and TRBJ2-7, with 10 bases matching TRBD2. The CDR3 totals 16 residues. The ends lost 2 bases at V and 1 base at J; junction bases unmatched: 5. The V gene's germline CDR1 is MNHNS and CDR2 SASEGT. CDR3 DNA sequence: TGTGCCAGCAGTGAATGGATAGCGGGGGGATCCTACGAGCAGTACTTC. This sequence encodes CASSEWIAGGSYEQYF.

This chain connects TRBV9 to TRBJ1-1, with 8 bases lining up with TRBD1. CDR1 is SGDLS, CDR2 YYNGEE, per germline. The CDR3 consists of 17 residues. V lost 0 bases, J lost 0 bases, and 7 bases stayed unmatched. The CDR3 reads CASSVEAGGQLNTEAFF. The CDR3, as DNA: TGTGCCAGCAGCGTAGAAGCAGGGGGCCAATTGAACACTGAAGCTTTCTTT.